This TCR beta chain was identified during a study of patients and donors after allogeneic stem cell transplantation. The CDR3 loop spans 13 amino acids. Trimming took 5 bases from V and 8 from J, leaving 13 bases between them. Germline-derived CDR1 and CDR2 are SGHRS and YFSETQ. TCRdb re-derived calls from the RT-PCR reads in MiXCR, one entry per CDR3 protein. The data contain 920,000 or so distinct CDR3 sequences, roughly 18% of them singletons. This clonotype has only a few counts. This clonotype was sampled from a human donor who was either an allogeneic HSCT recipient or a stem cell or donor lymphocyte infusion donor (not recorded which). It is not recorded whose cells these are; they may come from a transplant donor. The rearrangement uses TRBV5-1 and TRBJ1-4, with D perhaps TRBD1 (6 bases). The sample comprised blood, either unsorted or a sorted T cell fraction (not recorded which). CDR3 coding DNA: TGCGCCAGCAGTTACAGGGCTCAGGAAAAACTGTTTTTT. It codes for CASSYRAQEKLFF.